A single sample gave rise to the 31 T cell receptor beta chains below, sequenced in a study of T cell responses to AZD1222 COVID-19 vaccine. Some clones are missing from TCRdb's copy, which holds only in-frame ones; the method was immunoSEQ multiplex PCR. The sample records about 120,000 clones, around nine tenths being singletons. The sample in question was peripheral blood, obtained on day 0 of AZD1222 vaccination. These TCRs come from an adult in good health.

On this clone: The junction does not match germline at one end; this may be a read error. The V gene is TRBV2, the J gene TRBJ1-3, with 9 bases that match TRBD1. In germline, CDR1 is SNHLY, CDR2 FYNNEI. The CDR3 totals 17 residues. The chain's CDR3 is CASSEGTGSGRGNTIYF. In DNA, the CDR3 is TGTGCCAGCAGCGAAGGGACAGGGAGCGGGAGGGGAAACACCATATATTTT.

CDR3 amino acids: CASSVGLAGVVSSEQFF. DNA of the CDR3: TGTGCCAGCAGCGTAGGACTAGCGGGGGTGGTAAGCAGTGAGCAGTTCTTC. This chain joins TRBV9 and TRBJ2-1, with 12 bases identical to TRBD2. Germline trimming cut 0 bases from V and 9 bases from J; bases unmatched to any gene: 10. Germline V CDR1 and CDR2: SGDLS, YYNGEE. The length of the CDR3 is 17 residues.

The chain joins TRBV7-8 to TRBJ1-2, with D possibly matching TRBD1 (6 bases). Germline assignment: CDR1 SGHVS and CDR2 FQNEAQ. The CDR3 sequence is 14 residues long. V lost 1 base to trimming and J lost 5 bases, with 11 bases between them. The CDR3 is CASSLGGTYYGYTF. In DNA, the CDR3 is TGTGCCAGCAGCTTAGGGGGGACATATTATGGCTACACCTTC.

The CDR3, as DNA: TGCGCCAGCAGCCAAGAATCAGGACGGAACACTGAAGCTTTCTTT. Its protein is CASSQESGRNTEAFF. The V gene is TRBV4-3, the J gene TRBJ1-1; no reliable D call. Trimming cost V 0 bases and J 1 base, with 9 bases left between them. From germline, CDR1 is LGHNA and CDR2 YSLEER. This CDR3 is built from 15 residues.

The CDR3 sequence is CASSKKSVAGNSPLHF. CDR3 DNA sequence: TGTGCCAGCAGCAAAAAAAGCGTGGCAGGGAATTCACCCCTCCACTTT. This chain joins TRBV21-1 and TRBJ1-6; the table's TRBD1 call for D was not verified on the DNA. TRBV21-1 is designated a pseudogene. The CDR3 loop spans 16 amino acids.

The CDR3 region has the DNA TGCGCCAGCAGCTTGGTAAGCCAGGTTATACCCTACGAGCAGTACTTC. Protein product: CASSLVSQVIPYEQYF. The rearrangement joins TRBV5-1 to TRBJ2-7; D is unclear. CDR3 length: 16 amino acids. Per the germline V gene, CDR1 is SGHRS and CDR2 is YFSETQ. V lost 0 bases and J 2 bases, leaving 15 bases between the germline ends.

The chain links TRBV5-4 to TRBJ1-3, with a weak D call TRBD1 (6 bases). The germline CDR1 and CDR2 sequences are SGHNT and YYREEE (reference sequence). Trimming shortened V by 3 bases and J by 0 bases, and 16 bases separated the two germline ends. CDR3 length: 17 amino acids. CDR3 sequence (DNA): TGTGCCAGCAGCTCCGTTCCTGGGGGCCGCTCTGGAAACACCATATATTTT. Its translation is CASSSVPGGRSGNTIYF.

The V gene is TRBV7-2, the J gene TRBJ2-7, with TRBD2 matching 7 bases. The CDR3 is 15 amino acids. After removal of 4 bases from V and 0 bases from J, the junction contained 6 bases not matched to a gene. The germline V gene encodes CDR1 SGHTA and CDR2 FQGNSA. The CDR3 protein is CASSSSGTNSYEQYF. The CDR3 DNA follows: TGTGCCAGCAGCTCATCCGGGACTAACTCCTACGAGCAGTACTTC.

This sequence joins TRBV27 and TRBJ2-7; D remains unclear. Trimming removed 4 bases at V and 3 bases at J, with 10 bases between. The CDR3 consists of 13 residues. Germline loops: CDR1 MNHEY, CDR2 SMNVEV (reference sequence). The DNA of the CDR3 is TGTGCCAGCAGTTGGGGTTACGGCTACGAGCAGTACTTC. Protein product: CASSWGYGYEQYF.

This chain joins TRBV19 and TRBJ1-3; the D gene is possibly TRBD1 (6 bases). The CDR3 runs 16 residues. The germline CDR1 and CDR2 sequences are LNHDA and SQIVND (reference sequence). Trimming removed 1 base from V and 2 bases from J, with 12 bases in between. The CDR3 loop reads CASSIGAGTTGNTIYF. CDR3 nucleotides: TGTGCCAGTAGTATAGGAGCAGGGACAACTGGAAACACCATATATTTT.

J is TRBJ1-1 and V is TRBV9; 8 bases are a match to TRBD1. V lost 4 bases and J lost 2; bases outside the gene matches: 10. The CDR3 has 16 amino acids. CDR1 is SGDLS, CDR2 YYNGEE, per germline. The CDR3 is CASSLRTGTVNTEAFF. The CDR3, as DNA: TGTGCCAGCAGCCTGAGGACAGGGACCGTAAACACTGAAGCTTTCTTT.

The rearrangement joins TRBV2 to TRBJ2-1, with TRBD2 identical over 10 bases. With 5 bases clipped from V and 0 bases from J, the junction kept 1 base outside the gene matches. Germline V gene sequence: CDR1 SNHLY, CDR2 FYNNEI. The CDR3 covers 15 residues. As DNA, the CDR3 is TGTGCCAGCAGTCCTAGCGGGGGCTCCTACAATGAGCAGTTCTTC. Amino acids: CASSPSGGSYNEQFF.

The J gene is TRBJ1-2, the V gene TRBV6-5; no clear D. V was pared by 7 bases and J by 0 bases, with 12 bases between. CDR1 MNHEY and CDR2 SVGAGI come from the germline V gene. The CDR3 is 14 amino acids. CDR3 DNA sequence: TGTGCCAGCAAGAAGCCGGAGTCTAACTATGGCTACACCTTC. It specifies CASKKPESNYGYTF.

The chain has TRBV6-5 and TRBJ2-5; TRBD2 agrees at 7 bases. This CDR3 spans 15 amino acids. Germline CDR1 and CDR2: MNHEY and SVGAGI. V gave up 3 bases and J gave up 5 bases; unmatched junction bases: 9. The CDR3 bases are TGTGCCAGCAGTTATGCCCCGGGGGGATTGGAGACCCAGTACTTC. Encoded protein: CASSYAPGGLETQYF.

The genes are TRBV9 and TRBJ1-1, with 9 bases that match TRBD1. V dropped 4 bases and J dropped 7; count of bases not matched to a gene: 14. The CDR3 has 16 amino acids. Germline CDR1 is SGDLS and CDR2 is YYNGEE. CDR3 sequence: CASSPELRDRAGEAFF. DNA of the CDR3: TGTGCCAGCAGCCCCGAACTCCGGGACAGGGCCGGTGAAGCTTTCTTT. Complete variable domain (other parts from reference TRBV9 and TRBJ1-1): DSGVTQTPKHLITATGQRVTLRCSPRSGDLSVYWYQQSLDQGLQFLIQYYNGEERAKGNILERFSAQQFPDLHSELNLSSLELGDSALYFCASSPELRDRAGEAFFGQGTRLTVV.

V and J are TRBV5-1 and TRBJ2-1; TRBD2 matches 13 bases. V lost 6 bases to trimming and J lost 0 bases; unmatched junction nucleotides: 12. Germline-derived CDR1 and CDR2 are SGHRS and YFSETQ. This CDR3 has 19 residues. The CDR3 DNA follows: TGCGCCAGCATCAAGCTTGGAGGGACTAGCGGGGACTCCTACAATGAGCAGTTCTTC. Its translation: CASIKLGGTSGDSYNEQFF.

The CDR3 nucleotides are TGTGCCAGCTCACCCCGGGACAGGGGGAACGATAATTCACCCCTCCACTTT. Its protein product is CASSPRDRGNDNSPLHF. The chain couples TRBV18 to TRBJ1-6; 11 nucleotides align to TRBD1. After removal of 3 bases from V and 5 bases from J, the junction contained 6 bases not matched to a gene. From germline, CDR1 is KGHSH and CDR2 LQKENI. The CDR3 extends over 17 amino acids.

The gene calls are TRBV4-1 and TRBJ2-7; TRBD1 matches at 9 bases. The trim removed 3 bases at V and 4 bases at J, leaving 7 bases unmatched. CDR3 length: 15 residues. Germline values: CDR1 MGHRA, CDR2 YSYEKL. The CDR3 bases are TGCGCCAGCAGCCAGGTCTGGACAGGGGATTACGAGCAGTACTTC. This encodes CASSQVWTGDYEQYF.

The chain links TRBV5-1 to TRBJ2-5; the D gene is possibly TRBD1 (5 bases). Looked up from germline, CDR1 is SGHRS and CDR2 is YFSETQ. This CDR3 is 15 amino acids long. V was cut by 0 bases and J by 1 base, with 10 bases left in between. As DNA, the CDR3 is TGCGCCAGCAGCTTGGCCAGGGATAGCCAAGAGACCCAGTACTTC. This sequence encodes CASSLARDSQETQYF.

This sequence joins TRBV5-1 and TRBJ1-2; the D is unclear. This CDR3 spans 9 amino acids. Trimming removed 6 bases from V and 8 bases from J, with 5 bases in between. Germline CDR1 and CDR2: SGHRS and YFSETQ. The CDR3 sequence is CASTLGYTF. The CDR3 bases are TGCGCCAGCACCCTGGGCTACACCTTC.

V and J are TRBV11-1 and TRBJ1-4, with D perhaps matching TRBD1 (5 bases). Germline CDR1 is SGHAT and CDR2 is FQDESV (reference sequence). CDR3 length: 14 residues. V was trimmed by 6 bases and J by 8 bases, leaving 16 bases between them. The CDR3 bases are TGTGCCAGCAGGCAGACCGGGACGGCAGAAAAACTGTTTTTT. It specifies CASRQTGTAEKLFF.

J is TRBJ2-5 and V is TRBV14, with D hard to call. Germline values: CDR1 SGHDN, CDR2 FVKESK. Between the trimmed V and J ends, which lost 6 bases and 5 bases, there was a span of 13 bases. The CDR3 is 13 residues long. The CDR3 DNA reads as TGTGCCAGCAGTGGCAGGCTGGGGGAGACCCAGTACTTC. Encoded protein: CASSGRLGETQYF. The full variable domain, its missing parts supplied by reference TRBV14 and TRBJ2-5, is EAGVTQFPSHSVIEKGQTVTLRCDPISGHDNLYWYRRVMGKEIKFLLHFVKESKQDESGMPNNRFLAERTGGTYSTLKVQPAELEDSGVYFCASSGRLGETQYFGPGTRLLVL.

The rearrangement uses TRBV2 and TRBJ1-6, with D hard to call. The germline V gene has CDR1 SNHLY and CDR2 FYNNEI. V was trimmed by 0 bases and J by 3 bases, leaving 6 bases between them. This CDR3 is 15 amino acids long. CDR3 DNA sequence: TGTGCCAGCAGTGAAGCAGGGAACTATAATTCACCCCTCCACTTT. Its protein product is CASSEAGNYNSPLHF.

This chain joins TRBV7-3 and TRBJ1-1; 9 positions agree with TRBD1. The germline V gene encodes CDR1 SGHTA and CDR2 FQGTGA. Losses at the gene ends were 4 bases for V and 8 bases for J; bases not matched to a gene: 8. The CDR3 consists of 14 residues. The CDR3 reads CASSSYGTGLEAFF. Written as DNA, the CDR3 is TGTGCCAGCAGCTCATACGGGACAGGGCTAGAAGCTTTCTTT.

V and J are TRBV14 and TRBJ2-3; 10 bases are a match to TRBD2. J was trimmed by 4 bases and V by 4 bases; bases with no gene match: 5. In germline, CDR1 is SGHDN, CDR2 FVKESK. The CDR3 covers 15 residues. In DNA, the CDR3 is TGTGCCAGCAGCCCCCTAGCGGGGGCGGCAGATACGCAGTATTTT. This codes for CASSPLAGAADTQYF.

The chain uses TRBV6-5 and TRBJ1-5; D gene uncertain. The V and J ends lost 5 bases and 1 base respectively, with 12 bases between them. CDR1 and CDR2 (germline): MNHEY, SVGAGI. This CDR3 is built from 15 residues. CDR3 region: CASSLTDRSNQPQHF. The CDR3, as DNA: TGTGCCAGCAGTCTGACGGATCGCAGCAATCAGCCCCAGCATTTT.

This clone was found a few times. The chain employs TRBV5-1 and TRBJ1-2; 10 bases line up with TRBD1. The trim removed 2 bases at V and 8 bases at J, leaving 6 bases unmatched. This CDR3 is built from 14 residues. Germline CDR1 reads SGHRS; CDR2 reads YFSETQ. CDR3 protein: CASSFEGQGRGYTF. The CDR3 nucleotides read TGCGCCAGCAGCTTCGAGGGACAGGGGAGGGGCTACACCTTC.

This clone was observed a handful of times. This CDR3 reads CASSLVPGQWNTEAFF. Written as DNA, the CDR3 is TGTGCCAGCAGCTTAGTCCCGGGACAGTGGAACACTGAAGCTTTCTTT. This sequence joins TRBV7-8 and TRBJ1-1; 7 bases agree with TRBD1. The CDR3 runs to 16 residues. Germline V gives CDR1 SGHVS, CDR2 FQNEAQ. V lost 1 base to trimming and J lost 1 base; unmatched junction nucleotides: 6.

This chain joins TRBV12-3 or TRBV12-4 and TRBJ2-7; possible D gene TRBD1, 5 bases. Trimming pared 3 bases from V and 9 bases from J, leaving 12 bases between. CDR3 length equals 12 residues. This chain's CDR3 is CASSFTSGSQYF. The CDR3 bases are TGTGCCAGCAGTTTTACGTCAGGGTCGCAGTACTTC.

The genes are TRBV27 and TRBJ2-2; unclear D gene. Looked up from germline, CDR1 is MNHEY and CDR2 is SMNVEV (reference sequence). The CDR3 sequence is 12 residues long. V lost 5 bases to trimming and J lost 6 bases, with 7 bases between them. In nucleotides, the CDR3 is TGTGCCAGCAGTGCGGCCCCCGGGGAGCTGTTTTTT. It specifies CASSAAPGELFF.

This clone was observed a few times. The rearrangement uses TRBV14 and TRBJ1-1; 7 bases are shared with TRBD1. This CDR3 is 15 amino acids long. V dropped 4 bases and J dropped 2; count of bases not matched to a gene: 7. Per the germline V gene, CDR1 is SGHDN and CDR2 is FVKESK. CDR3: CASSRFQGVNTEAFF. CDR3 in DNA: TGTGCCAGCAGCCGGTTCCAGGGGGTCAACACTGAAGCTTTCTTT. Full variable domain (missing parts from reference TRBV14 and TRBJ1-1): EAGVTQFPSHSVIEKGQTVTLRCDPISGHDNLYWYRRVMGKEIKFLLHFVKESKQDESGMPNNRFLAERTGGTYSTLKVQPAELEDSGVYFCASSRFQGVNTEAFFGQGTRLTVV.